This is a list of T cell receptor beta chains from one sample in a study of Ad26.COV2.S vaccination and SARS-CoV-2 variants. TCRdb's copy holds only in-frame clones and misses some; the assay was immunoSEQ multiplex PCR. The sample shows more than 350,000 clones, roughly 90% of them seen only once. Here the sequenced sample was peripheral blood, taken in a trial of Ad26.COV2.S vaccine versus placebo. These receptor sequences come from a person aged 18-60 years who received the Ad26.COV2.S COVID-19 vaccine or a placebo. CDR3s include the opening cysteine and the closing phenylalanine or tryptophan. The D gene is left open where the match is weak. The size field is filled for only some rows; it gives once, few, many or a size class.

CDR3,DNA,J,V,D,size
CASSLSGGSFNEQFF,TGTGCCAGCAGCTTGTCGGGCGGGAGCTTCAATGAGCAGTTCTTC,TRBJ2-1,TRBV5-6,TRBD2,once
CASSPDRGRTNEKLFF,TGTGCCAGCTCACCCGACAGGGGGCGAACTAATGAAAAACTGTTTTTT,TRBJ1-4,TRBV18,TRBD1,-
CASQKTTGTGNTGELFF,TGTGCCAGCCAGAAAACAACCGGGACAGGGAACACCGGGGAGCTGTTTTTT,TRBJ2-2,TRBV19,TRBD1,-
CASKTSGRHLYF,TGTGCCAGCAAAACTAGCGGGAGGCACCTTTACTTC,TRBJ2-7,TRBV28,TRBD2,-
CASSLQKTNYEQYF,TGCGCCAGCAGCTTGCAAAAAACCAACTACGAGCAGTACTTC,TRBJ2-7,TRBV5-1,-,-
CASRNPGPHWPQHF,TGTGCCAGCAGAAATCCGGGGCCCCATTGGCCCCAGCATTTT,TRBJ1-5,TRBV28,-,-
CASSEEGGAAYEQYF,TGTGCCAGCAGTGAAGAGGGAGGGGCAGCCTACGAGCAGTACTTC,TRBJ2-7,TRBV6-1,TRBD2,-
CASSRTGNTEAFF,TGTGCCAGCAGCCGGACAGGGAACACTGAAGCTTTCTTT,TRBJ1-1,TRBV3-1/TRBV3-2,TRBD1,-
CASSQSTSGNSYNEQFF,TGCGCCAGCAGTCAATCGACTAGCGGAAACTCCTACAATGAGCAGTTCTTC,TRBJ2-1,TRBV23-1,TRBD2,once
CASSPGSNQPQHF,TGTGCCAGCTCACCAGGGAGCAATCAGCCCCAGCATTTT,TRBJ1-5,TRBV18,-,-
CASSIWTGPYEQYF,TGTGCCAGCAGCATTTGGACAGGGCCCTACGAGCAGTACTTC,TRBJ2-7,TRBV7-2,TRBD1,-
CASSRTGGTEAFF,TGTGCCAGCAGCCGGACAGGGGGCACTGAAGCTTTCTTT,TRBJ1-1,TRBV6-5,TRBD1,once
CASKDRNTEAFF,TGTGCCAGCAAGGACAGGAACACTGAAGCTTTCTTT,TRBJ1-1,TRBV14,-,-